This TCR beta chain was identified in a study of cytomegalovirus exposure and HLA in healthy donors. Researchers ran the PCR with 60 Vbeta and 13 Jbeta primers. Assay used: immunoSEQ multiplex PCR; TCRdb lists only in-frame clones, some missing. The sample contains about 92,000 clones, about three quarters of which appear only once. Study-level findings and limits: In vitro work confirmed that a few CMV-associated chains recognize CMV antigens. Only CMV serostatus was available as immune exposure information. Most of the TCR beta V segments (in an earlier analysis) were productive either about 87% or about 30% of the time.

This clone was recorded a few times. Its cognate antigen is unknown. The receptor was isolated from a man aged 45-65 years in good health and CMV-seropositive. The source material was PBMCs.

CDR3 loop: CASSLMGRSQPQHF. Here the CDR3 DNA reads TGTGCCAGCAGTTTAATGGGCCGAAGCCAGCCCCAGCATTTT. The gene calls are TRBV27 and TRBJ1-5; no clear D gene. The CDR3 is made up of 14 amino acids. The V gene's germline CDR1 is MNHEY and CDR2 SMNVEV (reference sequence). V dropped 2 bases and J dropped 7 bases, with 12 bases sitting between them.